Listed below are T cell receptor beta chains from one sample, sequenced in a study of cytotoxic CD8 clonotypes in ibrutinib-treated CLL. Measured with immunoSEQ multiplex PCR; TCRdb has only the in-frame clones, and not every one. The sample has 6,000 or so clones, around 79% seen once. The sample in question was PBMCs, obtained before ibrutinib treatment. The receptors here all came from a human donor with chronic lymphocytic leukemia. The CDR3 runs from the conserved cysteine through the conserved F or W. D genes are given only for firm matches. The size entry is marked missing in some rows and otherwise reads once, few, many or a size class.

j_gene,d_gene,v_gene,abundance,CDR3aa,CDR3nt
TRBJ2-7,-,TRBV11-2,-,CASSLVYGHGYEQYF,TGTGCCAGCAGCTTAGTGTACGGACATGGGTACGAGCAGTACTTC
TRBJ2-1,TRBD2,TRBV5-8,once,CASSLAGLLAANEQFF,TGTGCCAGCAGCTTGGCCGGACTTCTAGCGGCCAATGAGCAGTTCTTC
TRBJ2-1,TRBD1,TRBV28,-,CASSQTGTVYNEQFF,TGTGCCAGCAGTCAAACCGGGACAGTATACAATGAGCAGTTCTTC
TRBJ2-3,-,TRBV5-4,few,CASSLGPTDTQYF,TGTGCCAGCAGCTTGGGACCGACAGATACGCAGTATTTT
TRBJ2-7,-,TRBV19,-,CASKDWGEIEQYF,TGTGCCAGTAAAGACTGGGGAGAGATAGAGCAGTACTTC
TRBJ2-2,-,TRBV6-6,once,CASSYPQFGGELFF,TGTGCCAGCAGTTACCCCCAGTTCGGCGGGGAGCTGTTTTTT
TRBJ1-1,-,TRBV5-1,-,CASSLILRGMRDTEAFF,TGCGCCAGCAGCTTGATTCTAAGGGGCATGAGGGACACTGAAGCTTTCTTT
TRBJ2-2,-,TRBV27,few,CASSLKAGYTGELFF,TGTGCCAGCAGTTTAAAGGCGGGATACACCGGGGAGCTGTTTTTT
TRBJ2-5,TRBD2,TRBV7-2,-,CASSFWGREGETQYF,TGTGCCAGCAGCTTCTGGGGGAGGGAAGGGGAGACCCAGTACTTC
TRBJ2-1,-,TRBV29-1,-,CSVEGNEQFF,TGCAGCGTTGAAGGGAATGAGCAGTTCTTC
TRBJ2-3,-,TRBV11-3,-,CASSASTRRKTDTQYF,TGTGCCAGCAGCGCTTCCACGCGAAGGAAAACAGATACGCAGTATTTT
TRBJ2-6,TRBD1,TRBV19,-,CASSIDRQGSGANVLTF,TGTGCCAGTAGTATAGATAGACAGGGTTCTGGGGCCAACGTCCTGACTTTC
TRBJ1-2,TRBD1,TRBV19,-,CASSIPYRGQGYGYTF,TGTGCCAGTAGTATCCCCTACAGGGGGCAGGGGTATGGCTACACCTTC
TRBJ1-6,-,TRBV6-1,-,CASRGLVNSPLHF,TGTGCCAGCAGGGGGCTGGTTAATTCACCCCTCCACTTT
TRBJ2-5,-,TRBV5-1,few,CASSLKLLGETQYF,TGCGCCAGCAGCTTGAAACTACTGGGGGAGACCCAGTACTTC
TRBJ2-7,TRBD2,TRBV5-6,-,CASSSVTSGIYEQYF,TGTGCCAGCAGTTCGGTCACTAGCGGGATCTACGAGCAGTACTTC
TRBJ2-6,TRBD1,TRBV19,-,CASSELTGGSGANVLTF,TGTGCCAGTAGTGAGCTGACAGGGGGCTCTGGGGCCAACGTCCTGACTTTC
TRBJ2-1,TRBD2,TRBV4-3,-,CASSQVAGGYNEQFF,TGCGCCAGCAGCCAAGTAGCGGGAGGTTACAATGAGCAGTTCTTC
TRBJ2-1,-,TRBV11-2,-,CASSLDPTSNEQFF,TGTGCCAGCAGCTTAGATCCAACAAGCAATGAGCAGTTCTTC
TRBJ1-5,-,TRBV6-5,few,CASSYSPNQPQHF,TGTGCCAGCAGTTACTCCCCCAATCAGCCCCAGCATTTT
TRBJ1-2,-,TRBV27,-,CASTRLGQGADYGYTF,TGTGCCAGCACCCGGCTAGGGCAGGGTGCCGACTATGGCTACACCTTC
TRBJ2-7,-,TRBV13,-,CASSHSGSSYEQYF,TGTGCCAGCAGCCACAGCGGATCCTCCTACGAGCAGTACTTC